This TCR beta chain was recovered during a study of brain T cells in children with intractable seizures. Broader study findings: Clones missing pre-surgery may reflect undersampling of that blood sample.

This CDR3 spans 17 amino acids. Assay used: immunoSEQ multiplex PCR; TCRdb lists only in-frame clones, some missing. The sample lists 70,000 to 90,000 clones, about 93% occurring once. Pre-surgery treatment included at least one anti-epileptic drug. This clone was recorded once. The antigen is not known. The chain combines TRBV1 with TRBJ2-5; the D segment call TRBD2 is taken from the table without a DNA check. TRBV1 represents a pseudogene. The material sequenced was peripheral blood, taken at surgery. The receptor comes from a boy in the first two years of life with tuberous sclerosis and intractable seizures. CDR3 sequence (DNA): TGCACCAGCAGCCAAGAGGGACTAGCGATGTACCAAGAGACCCAGTACTTC. As protein: CTSSQEGLAMYQETQYF.